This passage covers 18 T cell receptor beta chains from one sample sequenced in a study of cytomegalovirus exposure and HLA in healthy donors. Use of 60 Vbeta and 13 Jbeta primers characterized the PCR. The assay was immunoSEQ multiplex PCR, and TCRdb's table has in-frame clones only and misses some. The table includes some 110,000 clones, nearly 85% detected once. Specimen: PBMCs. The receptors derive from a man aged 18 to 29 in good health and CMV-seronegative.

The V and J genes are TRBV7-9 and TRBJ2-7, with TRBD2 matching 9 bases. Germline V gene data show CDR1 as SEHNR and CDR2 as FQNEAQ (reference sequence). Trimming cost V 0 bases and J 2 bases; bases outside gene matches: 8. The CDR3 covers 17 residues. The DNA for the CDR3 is TGTGCCAGCAGCTTAGCCAGGCAAGCGGGAGGACCCTACGAGCAGTACTTC. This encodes CASSLARQAGGPYEQYF.

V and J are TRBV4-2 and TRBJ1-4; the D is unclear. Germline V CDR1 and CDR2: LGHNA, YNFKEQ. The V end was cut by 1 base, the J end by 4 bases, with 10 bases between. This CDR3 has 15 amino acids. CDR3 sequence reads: CASSQGAPFNEKLFF. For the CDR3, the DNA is TGTGCCAGCAGCCAAGGGGCCCCTTTTAATGAAAAACTGTTTTTT.

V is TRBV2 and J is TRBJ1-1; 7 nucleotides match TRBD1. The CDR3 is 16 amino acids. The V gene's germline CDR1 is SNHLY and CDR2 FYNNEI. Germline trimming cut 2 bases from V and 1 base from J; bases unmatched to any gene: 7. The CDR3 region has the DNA TGTGCCAGCAGTGAAAGGGCGACAGGGAGGAACACTGAAGCTTTCTTT. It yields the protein CASSERATGRNTEAFF. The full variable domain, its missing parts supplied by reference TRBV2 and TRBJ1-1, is EPEVTQTPSHQVTQMGQEVILRCVPISNHLYFYWYRQILGQKVEFLVSFYNNEISEKSEIFDDQFSVERPDGSNFTLKIRSTKLEDSAMYFCASSERATGRNTEAFFGQGTRLTVV.

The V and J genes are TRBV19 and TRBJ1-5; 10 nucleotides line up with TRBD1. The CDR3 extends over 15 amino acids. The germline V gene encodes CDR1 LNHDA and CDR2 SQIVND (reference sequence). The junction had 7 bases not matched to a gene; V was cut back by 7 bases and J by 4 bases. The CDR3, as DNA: TGTGCCAGTACGTTGGGGACAGGGGCAAATCAGCCCCAGCATTTT. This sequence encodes CASTLGTGANQPQHF.

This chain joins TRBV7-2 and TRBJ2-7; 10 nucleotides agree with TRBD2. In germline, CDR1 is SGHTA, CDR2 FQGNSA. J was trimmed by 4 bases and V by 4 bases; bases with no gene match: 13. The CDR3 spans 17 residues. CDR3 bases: TGTGCCAGCAGCTCAGGACCTAGCGGGAGTATGGTTTACGAGCAGTACTTC. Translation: CASSSGPSGSMVYEQYF.

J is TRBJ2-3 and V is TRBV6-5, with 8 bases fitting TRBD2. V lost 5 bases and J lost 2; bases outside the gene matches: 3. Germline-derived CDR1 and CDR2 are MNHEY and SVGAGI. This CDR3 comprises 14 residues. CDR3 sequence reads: CASSTSGPTDTQYF. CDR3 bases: TGTGCCAGCAGTACTAGCGGACCCACAGATACGCAGTATTTT.

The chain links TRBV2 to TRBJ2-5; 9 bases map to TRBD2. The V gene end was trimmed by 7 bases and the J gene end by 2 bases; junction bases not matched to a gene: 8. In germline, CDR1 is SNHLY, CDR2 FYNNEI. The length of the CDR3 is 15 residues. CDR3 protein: CASTLGSGRQETQYF. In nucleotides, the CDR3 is TGTGCCAGCACTTTAGGTAGCGGGAGACAAGAGACCCAGTACTTC.

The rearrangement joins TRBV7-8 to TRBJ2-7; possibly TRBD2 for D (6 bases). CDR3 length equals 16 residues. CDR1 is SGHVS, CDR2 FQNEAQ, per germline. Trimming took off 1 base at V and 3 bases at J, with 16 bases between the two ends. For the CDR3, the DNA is TGTGCCAGCAGCTTAGGGGGGGTCGGGGCGGGCTACGAGCAGTACTTC. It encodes CASSLGGVGAGYEQYF.

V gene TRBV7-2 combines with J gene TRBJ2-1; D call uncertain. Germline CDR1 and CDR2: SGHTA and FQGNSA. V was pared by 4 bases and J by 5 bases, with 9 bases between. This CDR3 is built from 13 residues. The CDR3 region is CASSSYLDNEQFF. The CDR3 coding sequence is TGTGCCAGCAGCTCCTACCTTGACAATGAGCAGTTCTTC.

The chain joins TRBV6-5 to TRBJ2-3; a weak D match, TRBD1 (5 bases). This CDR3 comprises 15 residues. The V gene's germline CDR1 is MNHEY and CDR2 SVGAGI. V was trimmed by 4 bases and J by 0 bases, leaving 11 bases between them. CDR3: CASSSLGASTDTQYF. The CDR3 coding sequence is TGTGCCAGCAGTTCCCTAGGGGCTAGCACAGATACGCAGTATTTT.

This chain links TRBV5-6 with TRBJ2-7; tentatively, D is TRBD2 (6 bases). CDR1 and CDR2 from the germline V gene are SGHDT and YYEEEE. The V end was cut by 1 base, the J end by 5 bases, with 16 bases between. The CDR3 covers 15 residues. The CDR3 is CASSLRTTFDNEQYF. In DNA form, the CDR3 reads TGTGCCAGCAGCTTGAGGACTACCTTCGACAACGAGCAGTACTTC.

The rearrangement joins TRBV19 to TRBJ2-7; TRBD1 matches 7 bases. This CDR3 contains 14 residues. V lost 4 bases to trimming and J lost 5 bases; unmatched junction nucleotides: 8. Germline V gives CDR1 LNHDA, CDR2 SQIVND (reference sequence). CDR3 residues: CASSKKTGFHEQYF. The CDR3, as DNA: TGTGCCAGTAGTAAAAAGACAGGGTTCCACGAGCAGTACTTC.

The CDR3 spells CASSLGKGAAGGYTF. The CDR3 coding sequence is TGTGCCAGCAGCTTAGGAAAAGGGGCTGCCGGTGGCTACACCTTC. The rearrangement links TRBV7-2 to TRBJ1-2, with D perhaps TRBD1 (5 bases). Looked up from germline, CDR1 is SGHTA and CDR2 is FQGNSA. CDR3 length: 15 residues. Trimming took off 1 base at V and 7 bases at J, with 16 bases between the two ends.

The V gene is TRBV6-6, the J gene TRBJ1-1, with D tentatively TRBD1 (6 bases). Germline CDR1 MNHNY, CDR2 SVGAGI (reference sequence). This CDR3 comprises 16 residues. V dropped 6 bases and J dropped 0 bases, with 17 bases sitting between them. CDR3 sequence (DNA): TGTGCCAGCAGCCCCACGACAGGTTCCATGAACACTGAAGCTTTCTTT. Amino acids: CASSPTTGSMNTEAFF.

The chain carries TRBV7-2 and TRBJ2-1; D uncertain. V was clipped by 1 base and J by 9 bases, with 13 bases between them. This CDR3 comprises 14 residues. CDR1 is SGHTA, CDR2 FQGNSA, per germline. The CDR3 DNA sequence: TGTGCCAGCAGCTTAGAAGGCTGGAGTGGTGAGCAGTTCTTC. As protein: CASSLEGWSGEQFF.

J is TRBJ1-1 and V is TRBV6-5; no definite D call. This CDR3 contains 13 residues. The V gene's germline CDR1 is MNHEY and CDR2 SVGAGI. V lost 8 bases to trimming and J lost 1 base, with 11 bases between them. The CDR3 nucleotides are TGTGCCAGCTGGAGGCTGAGGAACACTGAAGCTTTCTTT. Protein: CASWRLRNTEAFF.

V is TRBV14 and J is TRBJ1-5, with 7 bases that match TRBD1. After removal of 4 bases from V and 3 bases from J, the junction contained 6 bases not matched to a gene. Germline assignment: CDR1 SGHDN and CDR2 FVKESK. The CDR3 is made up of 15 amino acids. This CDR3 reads CASSPPTGHNQPQHF. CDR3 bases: TGTGCCAGCAGCCCCCCGACAGGGCACAATCAGCCCCAGCATTTT.

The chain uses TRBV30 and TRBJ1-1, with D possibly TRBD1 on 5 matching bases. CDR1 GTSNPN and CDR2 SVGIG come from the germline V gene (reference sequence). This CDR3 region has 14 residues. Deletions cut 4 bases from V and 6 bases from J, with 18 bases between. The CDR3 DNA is TGTGCCTGGATAAGAAAGCCGGGACTCTCTGAAGCTTTCTTT. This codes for CAWIRKPGLSEAFF.